The T cell receptor (beta chain) described here comes from a study of T cell repertoires in cytomegalovirus infection. On the study more broadly: Public signatures in TCR beta pointed to CMV infection and matching HLA type. Study-level points and caveats: Summed frequency of public TCR beta families distinguished CMV carriers with the relevant HLA.

V was clipped by 4 bases and J by 4 bases; unmatched bases: 7. CDR1 is SEHNR and CDR2 is FQNEAQ in the germline V gene (reference sequence). The CDR3 has 15 amino acids. Note on this clonotype: Its matching antigen is unknown.

From the reads, TCRdb called clonotypes with MiXCR, one entry per CDR3 protein. The table records 450,000 to 600,000 distinct CDR3 sequences, about 11% of them present only once. The chain is built from TRBV7-9 and TRBJ2-7, with TRBD1 matching over 10 bases. The clonotype was recovered from a human donor in good health (CMV status not recorded). Some clones in this sample may be carry-over from other donors' samples. Material: PBMCs. CDR3 sequence: CASSSPGQGRYEQYF. Here the CDR3 DNA reads TGTGCCAGCAGCTCACCGGGACAGGGGAGGTACGAGCAGTACTTC.